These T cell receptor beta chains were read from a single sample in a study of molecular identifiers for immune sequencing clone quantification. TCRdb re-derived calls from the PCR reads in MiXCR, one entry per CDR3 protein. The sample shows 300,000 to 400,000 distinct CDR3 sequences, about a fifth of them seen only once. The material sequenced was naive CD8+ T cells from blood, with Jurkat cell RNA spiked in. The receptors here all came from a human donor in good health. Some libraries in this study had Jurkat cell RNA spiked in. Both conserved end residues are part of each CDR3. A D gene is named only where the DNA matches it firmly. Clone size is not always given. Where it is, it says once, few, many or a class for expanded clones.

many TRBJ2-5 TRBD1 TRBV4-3 TGCGCCAGCAGCCAAGGGACAGGGGGCCGCCAAGAGACCCAGTACTTC CASSQGTGGRQETQYF
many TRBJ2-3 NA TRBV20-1 TGCAGTGCTAGAGAAACGACAGCGCTGGTGACAGATACGCAGTATTTT CSARETTALVTDTQYF
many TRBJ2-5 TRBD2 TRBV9 TGTGCCAGCACCTTAGGGGCTAGCGGCGGAGAGACCCAGTACTTC CASTLGASGGETQYF
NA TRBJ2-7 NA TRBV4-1 TGCGCCAGCAGCCAAGAGGCAGGAGTAACCTACGAGCAGTACTTC CASSQEAGVTYEQYF
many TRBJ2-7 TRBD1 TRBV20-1 TGCAGTGCAGGGGAGGTGGGACAGGCACACGAGCAGTACTTC CSAGEVGQAHEQYF
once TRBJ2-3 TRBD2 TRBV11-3 TGTGCCAGCAGCGCTCGGACTAGCGGGAGTACAGATACGCAGTATTTT CASSARTSGSTDTQYF
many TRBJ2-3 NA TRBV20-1 TGCAGTGCTAGAGATGGCCAGGGGACAGATACGCAGTATTTT CSARDGQGTDTQYF
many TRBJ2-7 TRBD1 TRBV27 TGTGCCAGCAGTCTGGGACAGGGGATAGGAGAGCAGTACTTC CASSLGQGIGEQYF
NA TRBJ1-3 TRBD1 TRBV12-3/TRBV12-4 TGTGCCAGCAGTACAACCACCCCGGACAGGGGGCATTCTGGAAACACCATATATTTT CASSTTTPDRGHSGNTIYF
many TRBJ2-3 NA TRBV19 TGTGCCAGTAGCCGGGTACCCACAGATACGCAGTATTTT CASSRVPTDTQYF
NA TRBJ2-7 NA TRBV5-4 TGTGCCAGCAGCTTCCGTGGGGAGTCGGCCTACGAGCAGTACTTC CASSFRGESAYEQYF
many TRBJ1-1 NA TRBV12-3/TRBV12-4 TGTGCCAGCAGTATTAGGACAAGGGGCTTGACTGAAGCTTTCTTT CASSIRTRGLTEAFF
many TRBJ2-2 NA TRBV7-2 TGTGCCAGCAGCTTAGTGTTGGGGACCGGGGAGCTGTTTTTT CASSLVLGTGELFF
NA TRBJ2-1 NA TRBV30 TGTGCCTGGAGTATGGGACACTACAATGAGCAGTTCTTC CAWSMGHYNEQFF
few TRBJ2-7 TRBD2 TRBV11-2 TGTGCCAGCAGCTTAGTTCCCAGCGGGAGCTCCGAGCAGTACTTC CASSLVPSGSSEQYF
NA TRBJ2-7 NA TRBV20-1 TGCAGTGCTGGGGACTGGGGTAGCCACGAGCAGTACTTC CSAGDWGSHEQYF
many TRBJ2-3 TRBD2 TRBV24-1 TGTGCCACCAGTGAACCTCTAGCGGGAGTTAGGACAGATACGCAGTATTTT CATSEPLAGVRTDTQYF
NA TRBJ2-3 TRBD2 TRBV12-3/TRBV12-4 TGTGCCAGCAGTTCGGGACTACTCACAGATACGCAGTATTTT CASSSGLLTDTQYF
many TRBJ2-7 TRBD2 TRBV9 TGTGCCAGCAGCGCCCTAGCGGGGGGCGAGCAGTACTTC CASSALAGGEQYF
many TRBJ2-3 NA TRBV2 TGTGCCAGCCCTGCCGTACAGGCGCCCCCAGATACGCAGTATTTT CASPAVQAPPDTQYF
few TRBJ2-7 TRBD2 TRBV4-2 TGTGCCAGCAGCCAAGCGCCTAACATAGCGGGGGGACAGTACGAGCAGTACTTC CASSQAPNIAGGQYEQYF
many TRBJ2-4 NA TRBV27 TGTGCCAGCAGTTTCGGCAGGGGCTTTGGCATTCAGTACTTC CASSFGRGFGIQYF
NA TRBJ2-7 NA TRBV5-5 TGTGCCAGCAGCTTTTCGGCAGCGGAGGCCTCCTACGAGCAGTACTTC CASSFSAAEASYEQYF
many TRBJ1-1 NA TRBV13 TGTGCCAGCAGCTCTGGTAACAGTAACACTGAAGCTTTCTTT CASSSGNSNTEAFF
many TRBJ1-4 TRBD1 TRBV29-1 TGCAGCGTTGGAACCTTGGACAGGGAGAATGAAAAACTGTTTTTT CSVGTLDRENEKLFF
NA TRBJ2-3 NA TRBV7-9 TGTGCCAGCAGCTCCCCCCCTGCGGGACAGCCCAGCACAGATACGCAGTATTTT CASSSPPAGQPSTDTQYF
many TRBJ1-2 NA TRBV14 TGTGCCAGCAGCCACCCTCGTGGAGAGGCCGAAGCTAACTATGGCTACACCTTC CASSHPRGEAEANYGYTF
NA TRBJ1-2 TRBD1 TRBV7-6 TGTGCCAGCAGCTCAGACAGGGGGCTTGGCTACACCTTC CASSSDRGLGYTF
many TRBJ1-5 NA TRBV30 TGTGCCTGGAGTGTTCAGCCCAATCAGCCCCAGCATTTT CAWSVQPNQPQHF
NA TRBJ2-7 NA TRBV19 TGTGCCAGTAGTGCCGGGACCGTCCCTTCCTACGAGCAGTACTTC CASSAGTVPSYEQYF
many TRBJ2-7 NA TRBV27 TGTGCCAGCAGTTTAGCGGGGCGTTACGAGCAGTACTTC CASSLAGRYEQYF
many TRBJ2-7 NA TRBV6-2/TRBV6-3 TGTGCCAGCAGTTATGCAGAGGTCCAGGTCGAGCAGTACTTC CASSYAEVQVEQYF
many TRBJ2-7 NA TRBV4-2 TGTGCCAGCAGCGCAACGGAGACAGGCAACTACGAGCAGTACTTC CASSATETGNYEQYF
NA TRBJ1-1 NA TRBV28 TGTGCCAGCAGTCCAACTCCGTTGGGGGCGCACACTGAAGCTTTCTTT CASSPTPLGAHTEAFF
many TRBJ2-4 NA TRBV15 TGTGCCACCAGCAGAGACACAACAGTGGCCAAAAACATTCAGTACTTC CATSRDTTVAKNIQYF
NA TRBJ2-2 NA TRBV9 TGTGCCAGCAGCAGATACATAACAGGGTCTCAGGACACCGGGGAGCTGTTTTTT CASSRYITGSQDTGELFF
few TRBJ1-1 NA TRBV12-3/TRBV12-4 TGTGCCAGCAGTTCGACGCGGGCTTTCTTT CASSSTRAFF
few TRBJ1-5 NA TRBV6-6 TGTGCCAGCAGTTACTCGATTGGGCAGCCCCAGCATTTT CASSYSIGQPQHF
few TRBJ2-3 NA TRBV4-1 TGCGCCAGCAGCCAAGAGCCAGCTAGCACAGATACGCAGTATTTT CASSQEPASTDTQYF
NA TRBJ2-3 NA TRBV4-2 TGTGCCAGCAGCCAAGTGACCGGCGATACGCAGTATTTT CASSQVTGDTQYF
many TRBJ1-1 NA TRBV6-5 TGTGCCAGACGAACGGGACATCCGAACACTGAAGCTTTCTTT CARRTGHPNTEAFF
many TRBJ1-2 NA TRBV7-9 TGTGCCAGCAGCTTAGCGTCTCAGACAGCTGTATATGGCTACACCTTC CASSLASQTAVYGYTF
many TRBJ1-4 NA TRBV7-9 TGTGCCAGCAGTGATACCTTGGACCCTAATGAAAAACTGTTTTTT CASSDTLDPNEKLFF
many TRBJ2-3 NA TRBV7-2 TGTGCCAGCAGTTGGCGGGGTGGCACAGATACGCAGTATTTT CASSWRGGTDTQYF
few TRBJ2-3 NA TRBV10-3 TGTGCCACCCTAAGGCAGGGCTGGACCGAAACGCAGTATTTT CATLRQGWTETQYF
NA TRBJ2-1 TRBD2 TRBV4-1 TGCGCCAGCAGCCAGAGCGGGGGGGCCGGGGATGAGCAGTTCTTC CASSQSGGAGDEQFF
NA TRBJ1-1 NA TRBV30 TGTGCCTGGACCCCCTCCAGCGCTGAAGCTTTCTTT CAWTPSSAEAFF
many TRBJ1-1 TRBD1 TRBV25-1 TGTGCCAGCAGTGAGAGGGGGCTCACTGAAGCTTTCTTT CASSERGLTEAFF